The present entry profiles one TCR beta chain with its context. Antigen specificity is unknown. This sample was included in a study of cytomegalovirus exposure and HLA in healthy donors. Study observations and caveats: CMV serostatus stood as the only immune exposure information on hand.

Germline V gives CDR1 MDHEN, CDR2 SYDVKM. The CDR3 consists of 15 residues. V lost 7 bases and J 0 bases, leaving 15 bases between the germline ends. The study ran its PCR with 60 Vbeta and 13 Jbeta primers. Here immunoSEQ multiplex PCR was the method, and the copy in TCRdb shows in-frame clones only, minus some. Counted here are roughly 140,000 clones, 79% occurring once; the ten biggest clones make up around 7%. The rearrangement links TRBV28 to TRBJ1-1; D perhaps matches TRBD1 (6 bases). Sequenced input: PBMCs. The receptor was isolated from a woman between 40 and 50 years old in good health and CMV-seropositive. The CDR3 spells CASTPGGDMNTEAFF. The CDR3 nucleotides are TGTGCCAGCACCCCGGGTGGGGACATGAACACTGAAGCTTTCTTT.